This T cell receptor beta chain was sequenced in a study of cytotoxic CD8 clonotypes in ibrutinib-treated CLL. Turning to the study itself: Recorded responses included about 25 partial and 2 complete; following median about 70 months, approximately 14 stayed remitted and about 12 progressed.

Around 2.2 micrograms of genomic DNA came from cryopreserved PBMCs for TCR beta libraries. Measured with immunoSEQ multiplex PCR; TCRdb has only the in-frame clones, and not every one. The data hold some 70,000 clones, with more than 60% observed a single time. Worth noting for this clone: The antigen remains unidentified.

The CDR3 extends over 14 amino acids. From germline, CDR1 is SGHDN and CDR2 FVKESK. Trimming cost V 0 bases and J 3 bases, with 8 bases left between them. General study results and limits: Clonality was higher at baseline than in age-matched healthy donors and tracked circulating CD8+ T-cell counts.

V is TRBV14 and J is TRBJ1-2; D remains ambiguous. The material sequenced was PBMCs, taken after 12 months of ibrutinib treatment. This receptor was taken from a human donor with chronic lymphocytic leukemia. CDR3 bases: TGTGCCAGCAGCCAAGATTGGGGAGACTATGGCTACACCTTC. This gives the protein CASSQDWGDYGYTF.